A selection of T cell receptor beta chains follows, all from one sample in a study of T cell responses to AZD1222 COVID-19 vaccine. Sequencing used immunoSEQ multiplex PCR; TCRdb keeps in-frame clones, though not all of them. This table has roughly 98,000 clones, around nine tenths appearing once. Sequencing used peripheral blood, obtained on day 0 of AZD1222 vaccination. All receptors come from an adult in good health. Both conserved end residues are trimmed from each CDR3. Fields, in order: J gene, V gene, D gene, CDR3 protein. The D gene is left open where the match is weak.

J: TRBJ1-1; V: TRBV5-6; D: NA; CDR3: ASSFRAGSEAF
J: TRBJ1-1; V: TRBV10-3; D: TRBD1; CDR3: AISGTGGDTEAF
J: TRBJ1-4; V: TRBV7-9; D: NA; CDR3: ASSLDFAVIEKLF
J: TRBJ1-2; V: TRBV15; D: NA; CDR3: ATSRVVETSYGYT
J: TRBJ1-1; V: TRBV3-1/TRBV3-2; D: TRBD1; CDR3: ASCSKTGQGVGTEAF
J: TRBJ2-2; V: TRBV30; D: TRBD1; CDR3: AWRPLTGETGELF
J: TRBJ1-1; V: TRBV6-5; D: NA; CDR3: ASSTGKVVTEAF
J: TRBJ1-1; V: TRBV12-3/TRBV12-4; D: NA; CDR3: ASSLVNTEAF
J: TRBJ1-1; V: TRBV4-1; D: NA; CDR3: ASSLVAGRNTEAF
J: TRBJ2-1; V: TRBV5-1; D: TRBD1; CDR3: ASSPRGRDNEQF
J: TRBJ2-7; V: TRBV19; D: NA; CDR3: ASSDDRIASYEQY
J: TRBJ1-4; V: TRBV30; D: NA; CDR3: AWSGEVRGKLF
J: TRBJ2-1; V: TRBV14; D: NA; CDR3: ASSQELGANEQF
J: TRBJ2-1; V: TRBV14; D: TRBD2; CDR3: ASSPTSGSSNEQF
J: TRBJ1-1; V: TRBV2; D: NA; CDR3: ASRANGGSEAF
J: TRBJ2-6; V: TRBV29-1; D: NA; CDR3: SVVLSDSGANVLT
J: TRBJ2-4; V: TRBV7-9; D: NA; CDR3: ASSAGGAKNIQY
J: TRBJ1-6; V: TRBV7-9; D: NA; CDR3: ASSFQDRNGDSPLH
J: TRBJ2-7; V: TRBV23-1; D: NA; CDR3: ASSQFLKFRQSYEQY
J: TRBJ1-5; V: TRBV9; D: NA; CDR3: ASSEEGGQPQH
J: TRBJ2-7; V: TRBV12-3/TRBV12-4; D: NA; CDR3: ASRAGLGEQY
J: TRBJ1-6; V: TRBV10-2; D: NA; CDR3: ASRDGDSPLH
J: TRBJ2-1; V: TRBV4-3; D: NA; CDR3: ASSQEGFDYNEQF
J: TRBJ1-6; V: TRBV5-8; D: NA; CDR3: ASSAGRFNNSPLH
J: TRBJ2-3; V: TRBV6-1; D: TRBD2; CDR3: ASSASSGAPGADTQY
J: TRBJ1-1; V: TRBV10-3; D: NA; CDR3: AISENGNTEAF
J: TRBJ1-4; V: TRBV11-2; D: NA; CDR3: ASSKRQANANEKLF
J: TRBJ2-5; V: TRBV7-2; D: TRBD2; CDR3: ASSLGTRETQY
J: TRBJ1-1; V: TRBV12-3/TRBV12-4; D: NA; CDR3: ASSLGRLAF
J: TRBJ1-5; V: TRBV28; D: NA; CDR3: ASINHVDPQPQH
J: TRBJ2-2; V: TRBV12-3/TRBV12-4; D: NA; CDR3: ASRTNTGELF
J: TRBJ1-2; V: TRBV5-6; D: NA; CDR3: ASSSGGGYGYT
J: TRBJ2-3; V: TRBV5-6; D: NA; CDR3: ASSYYLVVDTQY
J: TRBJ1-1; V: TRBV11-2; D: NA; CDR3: ASSLDYILVGGNTEAF
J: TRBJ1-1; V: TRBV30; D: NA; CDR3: AWSPQVQRTEAF
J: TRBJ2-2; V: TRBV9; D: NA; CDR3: ASSEQGNGELF
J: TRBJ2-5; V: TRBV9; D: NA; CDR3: ASSVEQEYQETQY
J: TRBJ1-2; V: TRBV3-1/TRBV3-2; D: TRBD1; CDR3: ASSQGGQGDSGYT
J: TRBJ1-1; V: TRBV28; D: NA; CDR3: ASSRTENTEAF
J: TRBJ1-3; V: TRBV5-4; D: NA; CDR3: ASSLGDGNTIY
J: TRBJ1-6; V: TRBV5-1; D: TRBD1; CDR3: ASSLGVDRGNSPLH
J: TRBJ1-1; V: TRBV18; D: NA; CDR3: ASSPLPGSNTEAF
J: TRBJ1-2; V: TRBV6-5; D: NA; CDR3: ASTLDRNYGYT
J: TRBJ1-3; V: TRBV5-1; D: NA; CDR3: ASSLAGRGNTIY
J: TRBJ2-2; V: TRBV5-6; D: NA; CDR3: ASSLFGVVAGELF
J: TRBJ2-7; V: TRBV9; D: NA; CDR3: ASNQDGKSSYERY
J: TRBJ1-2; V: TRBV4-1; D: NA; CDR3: ASSQELVGLYGYT
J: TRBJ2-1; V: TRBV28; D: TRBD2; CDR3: ASSLAGLHNEQF
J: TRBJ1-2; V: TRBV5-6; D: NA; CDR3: ASSLLKGYGYT
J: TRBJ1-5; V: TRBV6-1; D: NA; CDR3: ASSEAGPFNQPQH
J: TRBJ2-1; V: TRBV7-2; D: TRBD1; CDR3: ASSTYRGRGRNEQF
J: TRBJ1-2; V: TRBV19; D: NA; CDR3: ASSMGSGGYT
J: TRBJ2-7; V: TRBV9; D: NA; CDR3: ASSVRPGSGYEQY
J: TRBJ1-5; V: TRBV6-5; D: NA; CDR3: ASRANQPQH
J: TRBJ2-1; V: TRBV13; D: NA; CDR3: ASSLEGRVSASSNNEQF